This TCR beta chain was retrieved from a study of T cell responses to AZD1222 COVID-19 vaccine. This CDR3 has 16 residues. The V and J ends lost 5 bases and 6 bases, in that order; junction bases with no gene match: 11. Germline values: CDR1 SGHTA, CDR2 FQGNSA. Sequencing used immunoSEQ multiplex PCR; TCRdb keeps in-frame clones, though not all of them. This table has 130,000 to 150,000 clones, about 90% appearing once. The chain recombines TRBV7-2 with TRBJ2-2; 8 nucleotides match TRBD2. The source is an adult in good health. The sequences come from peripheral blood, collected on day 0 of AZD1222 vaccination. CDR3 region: CASSPGLAYGAGELFF. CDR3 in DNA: TGTGCCAGCAGCCCCGGACTAGCCTATGGTGCCGGGGAGCTGTTTTTT.